One and the same sample provided the 6 T cell receptor beta chains below, sequenced in a study of chemoradiotherapy in HPV16-positive cancers. TCRdb keeps only in-frame clones here, not all; method: immunoSEQ multiplex PCR. This sample has under 6,000 clones, with 77% found just once. The starting material was tumor tissue, obtained from a patient who underwent chemoradiotherapy. The origin of the receptors is a human donor with HPV-associated anogenital cancer.

The V gene is TRBV9, the J gene TRBJ2-5; D may be TRBD1 (5 bases). V was clipped by 0 bases and J by 3 bases, with 9 bases between them. Germline CDR1 is SGDLS and CDR2 is YYNGEE. This CDR3 contains 14 residues. The CDR3 nucleotides read TGTGCCAGCAGCGTAGGGGTAGGGGAAGAGACCCAGTACTTC. Translation: CASSVGVGEETQYF.

The chain combines TRBV19 with TRBJ1-4, with TRBD1 matching 8 bases. V lost 6 bases, J lost 8 bases, and 8 bases stayed unmatched. The CDR3 is 14 amino acids. Germline CDR1 is LNHDA and CDR2 is SQIVND (reference sequence). The DNA of the CDR3 is TGTGCCAGTAGCCTGGGACAGGCGGGGGAAAAACTGTTTTTT. It specifies CASSLGQAGEKLFF.

The V call is TRBV7-9, the J call TRBJ2-7; D not certain. The germline gives CDR1 SEHNR, CDR2 FQNEAQ (reference sequence). V lost 1 base, J lost 2 bases, and 12 bases lay in between. CDR3 size: 15 residues. The CDR3 loop is CASSLVSGRAYEQYF. Written as DNA, the CDR3 is TGTGCCAGCAGCTTAGTCTCGGGCAGAGCCTACGAGCAGTACTTC.

This clone appeared a few times. This chain connects TRBV28 to TRBJ2-3; D gene uncertain. The germline CDR1 and CDR2 sequences are MDHEN and SYDVKM. V lost 4 bases and J 5 bases, leaving 10 bases between the germline ends. The CDR3 consists of 13 residues. CDR3 nucleotide sequence: TGTGCCAGCAGTTATTCAGTCATAGATACGCAGTATTTT. Translation gives CASSYSVIDTQYF. The full variable domain, rest sourced from reference TRBV28 and TRBJ2-3, is DVKVTQSSRYLVKRTGEKVFLECVQDMDHENMFWYRQDPGLGLRLIYFSYDVKMKEKGDIPEGYSVSREKKERFSLILESASTNQTSMYLCASSYSVIDTQYFGPGTRLTVL.

This clone was picked up one time. The J gene is TRBJ2-5, the V gene TRBV13; 14 nucleotides align to TRBD2. This CDR3 is built from 15 residues. V dropped 4 bases and J dropped 11; count of bases not matched to a gene: 9. Germline V gives CDR1 PRHDT, CDR2 FYEKMQ (reference sequence). In DNA, the CDR3 is TGTGCCAGCAGCTCCGGGACTAGCGGGAGAAGAGAGCAGTACTTC. Translated: CASSSGTSGRREQYF.

This chain uses TRBV6-1 with TRBJ1-1; D is unresolved. In germline, CDR1 is MNHNS, CDR2 SASEGT. V lost 4 bases to trimming and J lost 4 bases, with 13 bases between them. This CDR3 has 14 residues. CDR3 residues: CASSGWVIGTEAFF. CDR3 in DNA: TGTGCCAGCAGTGGATGGGTTATTGGCACTGAAGCTTTCTTT.